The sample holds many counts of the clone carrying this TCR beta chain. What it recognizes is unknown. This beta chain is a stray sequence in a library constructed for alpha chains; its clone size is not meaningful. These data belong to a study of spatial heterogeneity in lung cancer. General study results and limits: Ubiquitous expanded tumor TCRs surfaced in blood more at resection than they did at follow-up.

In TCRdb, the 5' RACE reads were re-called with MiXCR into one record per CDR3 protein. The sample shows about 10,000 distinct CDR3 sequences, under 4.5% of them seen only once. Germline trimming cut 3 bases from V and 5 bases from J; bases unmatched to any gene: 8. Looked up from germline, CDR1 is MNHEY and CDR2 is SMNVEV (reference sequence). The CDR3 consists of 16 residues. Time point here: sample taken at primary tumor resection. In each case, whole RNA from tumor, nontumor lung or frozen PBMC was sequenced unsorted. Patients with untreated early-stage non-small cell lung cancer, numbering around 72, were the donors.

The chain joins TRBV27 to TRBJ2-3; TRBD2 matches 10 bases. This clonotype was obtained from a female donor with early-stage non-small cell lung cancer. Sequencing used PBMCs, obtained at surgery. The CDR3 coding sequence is TGTGCCAGCAGTTTCCGGGCTAGCGGGAGTGTAGATACGCAGTATTTT. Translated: CASSFRASGSVDTQYF.